The source of this TCR beta chain is a study of vaccination and CD4 T cells after COVID-19. Study-wide context: The authors used overlapping spike peptides from SARS-CoV-2, HCoV-NL63, HCoV-OC43 and HCoV-229E to stimulate cells. Notes on the study in general: Nearly all convalescent vaccine-specific clones, 304 of 307, recognized only SARS-CoV-2 spike. For SARS-CoV-2-reactive clonotypes, the median went from around 20 to 38, a nonsignificant increase.

CDR3 size: 15 residues. Germline trimming cut 5 bases from V and 5 bases from J; bases unmatched to any gene: 9. CDR1 GTSNPN and CDR2 SVGIG come from the germline V gene (reference sequence). Treatment denoted: roughly 10-day PBMC culture with coronavirus spike peptide pools or control peptides (ViraFEST assay). Peptide pool stimulation in ViraFEST expanded antigen-specific T cells, whose TCRs were then sequenced. Concerning this clonotype itself: Its antigen is not known.

Cultured CD4+ T cell DNA was sequenced using the Oncomine TCR Beta short-read assay. TCRdb independently ran MiXCR on the PCR reads; one entry per CDR3 protein. This sample yields approximately 16,000 distinct CDR3 sequences, of which approximately 54% are seen a single time; roughly 10% belongs to the top ten. The genes are TRBV30 and TRBJ2-2; 9 bases line up with TRBD2. This sequence was found in a human donor who had recovered from COVID-19. The sample was CD4+ T cells from blood, cultured in vitro. The CDR3 sequence: CAWSRGLAYTGELFF. CDR3 in DNA: TGTGCCTGGTCCAGGGGACTAGCCTATACCGGGGAGCTGTTTTTT.